The 28 T cell receptor beta chains below were found in one sample sequenced in a study of T-cell reconstitution after alpha-beta-depleted transplantation in children. Unique molecular identifiers tagged the TCRbeta library. In TCRdb, the PCR reads were re-called with MiXCR into one record per CDR3 protein. The sample holds about 420,000 distinct CDR3 sequences, around 9.9% seen once. The material was PBMCs from the stem cell graft donor, obtained from the stem cell graft. These receptors were taken from a human donor who donated a stem cell graft to a child with acute myeloid leukemia.

V is TRBV4-1 and J is TRBJ2-3, with D tentatively TRBD1 (5 bases). This CDR3 has 13 residues. The V and J ends lost 0 bases and 5 bases respectively, with 6 bases between them. CDR1 MGHRA and CDR2 YSYEKL come from the germline V gene. CDR3 DNA: TGCGCCAGCAGCCAAGATGGACAAGATACGCAGTATTTT. Translation gives CASSQDGQDTQYF.

In its sample, this clonotype was seen once. The V and J genes are TRBV5-8 and TRBJ2-7; no clear D. The CDR3 spans 12 residues. Germline V lookup: CDR1 SGHTS, CDR2 YDEGEE. V gave up 2 bases and J gave up 3 bases, with 6 bases separating them. CDR3 nucleotides: TGTGCCAGCAGCTTTTGGGGCTACGAGCAGTACGTC. Encoded protein: CASSFWGYEQYV.

The table lists this clonotype with many counts. The gene calls are TRBV7-2 and TRBJ2-1, with 7 positions matching TRBD2. V dropped 5 bases and J dropped 3; count of bases not matched to a gene: 10. The CDR3 loop spans 16 amino acids. Germline CDR1 SGHTA, CDR2 FQGNSA. The CDR3 sequence is CASSQIGGTSYNEQFF. The CDR3 DNA reads TGTGCCAGCAGCCAAATCGGGGGGACGAGCTACAATGAGCAGTTCTTC. Looking up the rest from reference TRBV7-2 and TRBJ2-1 gives the full variable domain: GAGVSQSPSNKVTEKGKDVELRCDPISGHTALYWYRQSLGQGLEFLIYFQGNSAPDKSGLPSDRFSAERTGGSVSTLTIQRTQQEDSAVYLCASSQIGGTSYNEQFFGPGTRLTVL.

With regard to this clonotype: A much larger clone is a single base away; this may be a read error. This sequence joins TRBV12-3 or TRBV12-4 and TRBJ2-1; TRBD1 matches 10 bases. The CDR3 consists of 13 residues. V lost 10 bases to trimming and J lost 7 bases; unmatched junction nucleotides: 7. For the CDR3, the DNA is TGTGCCAACAGCAGGACAGGGGGTAATGAGCAGTTCTTC. Protein: CANSRTGGNEQFF.

The V and J genes are TRBV29-1 and TRBJ2-3, with TRBD2 matching over 8 bases. The CDR3 extends over 13 amino acids. CDR1 and CDR2 (germline): SQVTM, ANQGSEA. V shed 3 bases, J shed 3 bases, and the junction held 2 bases outside the gene matches. The CDR3 region is CSVDLAGTDTQYF. CDR3 nucleotides: TGCAGCGTTGACCTAGCGGGTACAGATACGCAGTATTTT.

This chain links TRBV12-3 or TRBV12-4 with TRBJ2-2; TRBD2 agrees at 8 bases. Germline trimming cut 5 bases from V and 4 bases from J; bases unmatched to any gene: 9. The CDR3 length is 16 residues. CDR3 coding DNA: TGTGCCAGCAGTCCCCAGGGGCGGGGGGTCACCGGGGAGCTGTTTTTT. This gives the protein CASSPQGRGVTGELFF.

This rearrangement joins TRBV4-1 to TRBJ2-2, with D unresolved. Deletions cut 1 base from V and 0 bases from J, with 6 bases between. Germline values: CDR1 MGHRA, CDR2 YSYEKL. CDR3 length: 15 residues. The CDR3 here is CASSQVGANTGELFF. The CDR3 DNA sequence: TGCGCCAGCAGCCAAGTTGGTGCGAACACCGGGGAGCTGTTTTTT.

Many counts were recorded for this clonotype. The chain recombines TRBV20-1 with TRBJ2-7; D remains unclear. Germline V gene data show CDR1 as DFQATT and CDR2 as SNEGSKA (reference sequence). This CDR3 has 11 amino acids. V was cut by 0 bases and J by 4 bases, with 4 bases left in between. For the CDR3, the DNA is TGCAGTGCTAGAGATCTGTACGAGCAGTACTTC. Protein product: CSARDLYEQYF.

V usage is TRBV5-5 and J usage is TRBJ1-5; TRBD1 is a possible D gene (5 bases). The length of the CDR3 is 18 residues. Germline V lookup: CDR1 SGHKS, CDR2 YYEKEE (reference sequence). Trimming left V 0 bases short and J 7 bases short, with 23 bases between. The CDR3 region is CASSLAVPGLDEGQPQHF. CDR3 nucleotides: TGTGCCAGCAGCTTGGCTGTACCGGGGCTCGACGAGGGCCAGCCCCAGCATTTT. The variable domain in full, with the rest retrieved from reference TRBV5-5 and TRBJ1-5, is DAGVTQSPTHLIKTRGQQVTLRCSPISGHKSVSWYQQVLGQGPQFIFQYYEKEERGRGNFPDRFSARQFPNYSSELNVNALLLGDSALYLCASSLAVPGLDEGQPQHFGDGTRLSIL.

The gene calls are TRBV20-1 and TRBJ1-2; 7 nucleotides match TRBD1. In germline, CDR1 is DFQATT, CDR2 SNEGSKA (reference sequence). V lost 7 bases to trimming and J lost 8 bases; unmatched junction nucleotides: 10. The CDR3 spans 12 residues. The DNA for the CDR3 is TGCAGTGTTGCGACAGGGTCTAGGGGCTACACCTTC. Protein product: CSVATGSRGYTF.

The V and J genes are TRBV29-1 and TRBJ1-4; possible D gene TRBD1, 5 bases. V was trimmed by 6 bases and J by 7 bases, leaving 9 bases between them. This CDR3 comprises 11 residues. Germline loops: CDR1 SQVTM, CDR2 ANQGSEA. In DNA form, the CDR3 reads TGCAGCGTAGGGACGTTTGAAAAACTGTTTTTT. Amino acid sequence: CSVGTFEKLFF.

The table lists this clonotype with a count of one. This rearrangement joins TRBV10-3 to TRBJ2-7; TRBD2 matches 8 bases. In germline, CDR1 is ENHRY, CDR2 SYGVKD. The CDR3 contains 16 residues. The ends lost 0 bases at V and 2 bases at J; junction bases unmatched: 6. In DNA form, the CDR3 reads TGTGCCATCAGTGAGTCCGGGACTAGTGGGCCCTACGAGCAGTACTTC. It encodes CAISESGTSGPYEQYF.

V usage is TRBV6-5 and J usage is TRBJ1-1; D ambiguous. The CDR3 length is 11 residues. CDR1 MNHEY and CDR2 SVGAGI come from the germline V gene. V was cut by 7 bases and J by 4 bases, with 7 bases left in between. This CDR3 reads CASIAGTEAFF. The CDR3 nucleotides read TGTGCCAGCATTGCTGGCACTGAAGCTTTCTTT.

CDR3 in amino acids: CASRPGLNSYNEQFF. The CDR3 nucleotides are TGTGCCAGCAGACCGGGACTAAATTCCTACAATGAGCAGTTCTTC. The chain uses TRBV7-6 and TRBJ2-1; TRBD2 aligns across 7 bases. The CDR3 runs to 15 residues. Germline loops: CDR1 SGHVS, CDR2 FNYEAQ. After removal of 6 bases from V and 1 base from J, the junction contained 6 bases not matched to a gene.

V and J are TRBV5-1 and TRBJ1-2; 9 bases align to TRBD1. The CDR3 is made up of 13 amino acids. The germline CDR1 and CDR2 sequences are SGHRS and YFSETQ. Unmatched junction bases numbered 3, after V lost 3 bases and J lost 6 bases. The CDR3 protein is CASSWTGEDGYTF. The CDR3 coding sequence is TGCGCCAGCAGCTGGACAGGGGAGGATGGCTACACCTTC. Based on the CDR3 plus reference TRBV5-1 and TRBJ1-2, the full variable domain is KAGVTQTPRYLIKTRGQQVTLSCSPISGHRSVSWYQQTPGQGLQFLFEYFSETQRNKGNFPGRFSGRQFSNSRSEMNVSTLELGDSALYLCASSWTGEDGYTFGSGTRLTVV.

This clonotype was seen repeatedly, ten times or more. CDR3 coding DNA: TGCGCCAGCAGCTTCGGAGGCGGGAGTGGTCAAGAGACCCAGTACTTC. Translated: CASSFGGGSGQETQYF. The chain is built from TRBV5-1 and TRBJ2-5; 7 nucleotides match TRBD2. Per germline, CDR1 SGHRS and CDR2 YFSETQ. V lost 2 bases, J lost 2 bases, and 9 bases stayed unmatched. The CDR3 covers 16 residues.

This clonotype was found many times. The gene calls are TRBV5-1 and TRBJ2-3, with TRBD2 as a possible D gene (6 bases). CDR3 length: 17 amino acids. Trimming took off 4 bases at V and 1 base at J, with 19 bases between the two ends. Germline V gene lookup returns CDR1 SGHRS and CDR2 YFSETQ. CDR3 residues: CASSTDPVSGGTDTQYF. CDR3 nucleotide sequence: TGCGCCAGCAGCACTGACCCCGTCTCGGGGGGCACAGATACGCAGTATTTT.

This rearrangement joins TRBV27 to TRBJ2-7; 10 bases fit TRBD1. The J segment lost 4 bases and the V segment lost 5 bases, leaving 5 bases of the junction unmatched. The CDR3 totals 14 residues. Germline V gene sequence: CDR1 MNHEY, CDR2 SMNVEV (reference sequence). The CDR3 DNA follows: TGTGCCAGCAGTAGGGCGGGACAGGGGTACGAGCAGTACTTC. Residues: CASSRAGQGYEQYF.

This clonotype has just a few counts. The chain has TRBV5-5 and TRBJ2-2; 8 positions match TRBD2. From germline, CDR1 is SGHKS and CDR2 YYEKEE (reference sequence). The CDR3 runs to 13 residues. Trimming cost V 4 bases and J 6 bases; bases outside gene matches: 2. Here the CDR3 reads CASSTGLAGELFF. In DNA, the CDR3 is TGTGCCAGCAGCACGGGACTAGCCGGGGAGCTGTTTTTT.

Many counts were recorded for this clonotype. The rearrangement uses TRBV6-2 or TRBV6-3 and TRBJ2-1, with D unclear. V shed 7 bases and J shed 0 bases, with 10 bases lying between them. CDR1 and CDR2 (germline): MNHEY, SVGEGT. The CDR3 contains 14 residues. CDR3 protein: CASMRRSSYNEQFF. CDR3 DNA sequence: TGTGCCAGCATGCGGCGTAGCTCCTACAATGAGCAGTTCTTC.

A few counts support this clonotype. The chain joins TRBV12-3 or TRBV12-4 to TRBJ1-3; D is uncertain. Trimming pared 7 bases from V and 0 bases from J, leaving 10 bases between. This CDR3 spans 14 amino acids. The CDR3 region is CASTIYSSGNTIYF. Here the CDR3 DNA reads TGTGCCAGCACCATTTATTCCTCTGGAAACACCATATATTTT.

The V and J genes are TRBV7-2 and TRBJ2-7; D may be TRBD2 (7 bases). Germline-derived CDR1 and CDR2 are SGHTA and FQGNSA. CDR3 length: 15 residues. V gave up 2 bases and J gave up 3 bases, with 14 bases separating them. In nucleotides, the CDR3 is TGTGCCAGCAGCTTACGCGGGGGCCTATACTACGAGCAGTACGTC. This codes for CASSLRGGLYYEQYV.

This clonotype was seen a handful of times. The chain couples TRBV6-2 or TRBV6-3 to TRBJ2-7, with a weak D call TRBD2 (5 bases). The CDR3 has 14 amino acids. The germline gives CDR1 MNHEY, CDR2 SVGEGT. V was cut by 6 bases and J by 3 bases, with 15 bases left in between. The CDR3 nucleotides read TGTGCCAGCAGCCAACTAGGATTCTACTACGAGCAGTACGTC. It yields the protein CASSQLGFYYEQYV.

The chain joins TRBV15 to TRBJ2-7; 10 bases match TRBD2. Germline CDR1 LNHNV, CDR2 YYDKDF (reference sequence). The CDR3 covers 16 residues. The trim removed 5 bases at V and 6 bases at J, leaving 13 bases unmatched. The CDR3 loop reads CATSPAGLADFGEQYF. The CDR3 DNA reads TGTGCCACCAGCCCCGCCGGACTAGCGGATTTCGGCGAGCAGTACTTC.

V usage is TRBV10-2 and J usage is TRBJ1-2; 7 nucleotides agree with TRBD1. CDR3 length equals 15 residues. Trimming at V came to 0 bases and at J to 2 bases, leaving 3 bases not matched to a gene. CDR1 WSHSY and CDR2 SAAADI come from the germline V gene. CDR3 loop: CASSESATGNYGYTF. CDR3 bases: TGCGCCAGCAGTGAGTCGGCGACAGGGAACTATGGCTACACCTTC.

This clonotype was seen more than once but under ten times. The J gene is TRBJ2-3, the V gene TRBV15; 7 bases are a match to TRBD2. Trimming took 1 base from V and 3 from J; bases not matched to a gene: 4. The CDR3 runs to 15 residues. CDR1 and CDR2 from the germline V gene are LNHNV and YYDKDF (reference sequence). The CDR3 loop is CATSRVLAVTDTQYF. CDR3 coding DNA: TGTGCCACCAGCAGAGTCCTAGCGGTTACAGATACGCAGTATTTT.

The chain recombines TRBV5-1 with TRBJ2-7, with no clear D. CDR1 is SGHRS, CDR2 YFSETQ, per germline. The CDR3 consists of 14 residues. The V end was cut by 4 bases, the J end by 2 bases, with 13 bases between. The CDR3 protein is CASSIEFFTYEQYF. The CDR3 DNA reads as TGCGCCAGCAGCATCGAGTTCTTTACCTACGAGCAGTACTTC.

V and J are TRBV10-2 and TRBJ2-7; D not certain. This CDR3 has 13 residues. The germline V and J ends were trimmed by 6 bases and 3 bases, with 12 bases remaining between them. The V gene's germline CDR1 is WSHSY and CDR2 SAAADI. In nucleotides, the CDR3 is TGCGCCAGCAGAGATGGCGGCTACTACGAGCAGTACGTC. Translated: CASRDGGYYEQYV.